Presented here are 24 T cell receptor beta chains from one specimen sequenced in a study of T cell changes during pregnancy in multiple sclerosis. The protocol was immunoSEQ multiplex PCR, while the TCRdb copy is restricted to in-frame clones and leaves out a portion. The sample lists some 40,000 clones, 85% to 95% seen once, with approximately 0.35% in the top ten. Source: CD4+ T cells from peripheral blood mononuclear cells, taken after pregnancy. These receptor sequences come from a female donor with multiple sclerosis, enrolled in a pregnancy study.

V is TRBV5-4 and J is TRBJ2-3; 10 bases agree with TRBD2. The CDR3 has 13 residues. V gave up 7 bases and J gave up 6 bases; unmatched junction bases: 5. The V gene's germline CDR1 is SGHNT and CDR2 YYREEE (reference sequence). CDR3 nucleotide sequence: TGTGCCAGCGGCAGCGGGGGGGCGGATACGCAGTATTTT. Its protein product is CASGSGGADTQYF.

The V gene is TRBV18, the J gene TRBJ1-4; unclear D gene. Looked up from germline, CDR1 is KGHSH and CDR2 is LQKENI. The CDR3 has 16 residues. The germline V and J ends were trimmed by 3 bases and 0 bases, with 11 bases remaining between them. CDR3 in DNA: TGTGCCAGCTCACCTTTCCTCAGATCAACTAATGAAAAACTGTTTTTT. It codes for CASSPFLRSTNEKLFF. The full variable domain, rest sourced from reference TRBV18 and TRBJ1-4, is NAGVMQNPRHLVRRRGQEARLRCSPMKGHSHVYWYRQLPEEGLKFMVYLQKENIIDESGMPKERFSAEFPKEGPSILRIQQVVRGDSAAYFCASSPFLRSTNEKLFFGSGTQLSVL.

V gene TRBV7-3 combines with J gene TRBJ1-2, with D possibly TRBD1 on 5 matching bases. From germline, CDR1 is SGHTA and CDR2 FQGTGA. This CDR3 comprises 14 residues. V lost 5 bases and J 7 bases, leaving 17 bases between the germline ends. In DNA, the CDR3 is TGTGCCAGCAGCGTATCCGGGGGGAATGTTGGCTACACCTTC. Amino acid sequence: CASSVSGGNVGYTF. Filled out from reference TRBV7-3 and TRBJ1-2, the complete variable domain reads GAGVSQTPSNKVTEKGKYVELRCDPISGHTALYWYRQSLGQGPEFLIYFQGTGAADDSGLPNDRFFAVRPEGSVSTLKIQRTERGDSAVYLCASSVSGGNVGYTFGSGTRLTVV.

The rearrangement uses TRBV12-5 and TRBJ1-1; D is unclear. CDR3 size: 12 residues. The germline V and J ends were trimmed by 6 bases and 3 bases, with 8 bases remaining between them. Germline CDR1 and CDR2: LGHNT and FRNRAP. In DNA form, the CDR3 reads TGTGCTAGTGGCTCTTATGACACTGAAGCTTTCTTT. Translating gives CASGSYDTEAFF.

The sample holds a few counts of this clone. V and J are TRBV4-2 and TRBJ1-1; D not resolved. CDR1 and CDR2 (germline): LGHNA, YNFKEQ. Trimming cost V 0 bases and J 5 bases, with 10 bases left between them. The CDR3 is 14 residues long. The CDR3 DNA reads TGTGCCAGCAGCCAAGATGGAACGGGGACTGAAGCTTTCTTT. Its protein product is CASSQDGTGTEAFF.

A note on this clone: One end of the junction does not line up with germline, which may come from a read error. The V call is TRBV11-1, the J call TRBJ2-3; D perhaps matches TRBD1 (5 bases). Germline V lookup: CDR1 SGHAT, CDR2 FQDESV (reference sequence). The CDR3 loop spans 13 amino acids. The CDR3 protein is CASSLRTTETQYF. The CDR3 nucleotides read TGTGCCAGCAGCTTAAGAACGACAGAAACGCAGTATTTT.

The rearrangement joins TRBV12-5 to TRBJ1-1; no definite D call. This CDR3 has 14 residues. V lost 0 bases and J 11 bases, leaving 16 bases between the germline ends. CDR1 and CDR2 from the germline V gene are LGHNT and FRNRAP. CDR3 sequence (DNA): TGTGCTAGTGGTTTGGTACCCCAGATTGAGCGGGCTTTCTTT. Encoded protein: CASGLVPQIERAFF. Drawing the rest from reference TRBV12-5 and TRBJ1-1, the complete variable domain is DARVTQTPRHKVTEMGQEVTMRCQPILGHNTVFWYRQTMMQGLELLAYFRNRAPLDDSGMPKDRFSAEMPDATLATLKIQPSEPRDSAVYFCASGLVPQIERAFFGQGTRLTVV.

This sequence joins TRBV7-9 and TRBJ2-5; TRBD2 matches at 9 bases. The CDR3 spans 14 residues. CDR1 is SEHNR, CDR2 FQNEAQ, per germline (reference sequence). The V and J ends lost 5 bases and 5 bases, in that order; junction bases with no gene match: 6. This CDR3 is CASSRAGGGETQYF. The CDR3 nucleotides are TGTGCCAGCAGCCGGGCGGGAGGGGGTGAGACCCAGTACTTC.

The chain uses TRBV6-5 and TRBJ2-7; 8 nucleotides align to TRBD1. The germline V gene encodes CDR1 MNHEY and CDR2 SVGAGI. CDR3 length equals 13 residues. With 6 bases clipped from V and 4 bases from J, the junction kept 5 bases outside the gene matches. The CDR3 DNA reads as TGTGCCAGCAGGGACAGGGTTTGGTACGAGCAGTACTTC. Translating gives CASRDRVWYEQYF.

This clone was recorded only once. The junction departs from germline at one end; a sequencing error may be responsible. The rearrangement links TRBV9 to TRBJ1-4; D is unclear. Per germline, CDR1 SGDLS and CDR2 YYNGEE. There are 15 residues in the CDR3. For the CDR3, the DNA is TGTGCCAGCAGCGTAGAGGGAGGCCCTAATCAAAAACTGTTTTTT. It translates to CASSVEGGPNQKLFF.

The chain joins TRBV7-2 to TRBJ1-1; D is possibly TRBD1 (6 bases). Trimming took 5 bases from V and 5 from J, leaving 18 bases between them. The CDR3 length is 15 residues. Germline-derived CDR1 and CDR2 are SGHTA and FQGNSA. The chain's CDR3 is CASSPRSRGRTEAFF. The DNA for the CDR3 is TGTGCCAGCAGCCCAAGGAGCAGGGGAAGAACTGAAGCTTTCTTT.

In nucleotides, the CDR3 is TGCGCCAGCAGCACCGGGACTAGCGGGGGCCTGTACCAAGAGACCCAGTACTTC. This encodes CASSTGTSGGLYQETQYF. The chain uses TRBV5-1 and TRBJ2-5, with 14 bases lining up with TRBD2. There are 18 residues in the CDR3. Germline V CDR1 and CDR2: SGHRS, YFSETQ. V dropped 4 bases and J dropped 0; count of bases not matched to a gene: 8.

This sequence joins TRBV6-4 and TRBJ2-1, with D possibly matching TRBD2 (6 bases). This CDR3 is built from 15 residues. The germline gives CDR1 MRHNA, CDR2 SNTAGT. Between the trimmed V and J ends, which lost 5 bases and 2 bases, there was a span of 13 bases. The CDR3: CASSQGRWPYNEQFF. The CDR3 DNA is TGTGCCAGCAGTCAAGGGAGGTGGCCCTACAATGAGCAGTTCTTC.

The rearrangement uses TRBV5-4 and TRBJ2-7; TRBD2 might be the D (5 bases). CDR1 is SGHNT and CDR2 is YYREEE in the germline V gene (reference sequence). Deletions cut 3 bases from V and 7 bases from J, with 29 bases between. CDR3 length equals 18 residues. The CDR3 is CASSSEAAVPPEPGEQYF. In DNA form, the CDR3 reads TGTGCCAGCAGCTCAGAAGCTGCGGTGCCTCCCGAGCCGGGAGAGCAGTACTTC.

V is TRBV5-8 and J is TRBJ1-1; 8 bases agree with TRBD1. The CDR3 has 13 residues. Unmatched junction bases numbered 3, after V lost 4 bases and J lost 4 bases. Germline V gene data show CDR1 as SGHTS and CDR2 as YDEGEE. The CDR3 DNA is TGTGCCAGCAGCCGCGACAGGGGCACTGAAGCTTTCTTT. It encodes CASSRDRGTEAFF.

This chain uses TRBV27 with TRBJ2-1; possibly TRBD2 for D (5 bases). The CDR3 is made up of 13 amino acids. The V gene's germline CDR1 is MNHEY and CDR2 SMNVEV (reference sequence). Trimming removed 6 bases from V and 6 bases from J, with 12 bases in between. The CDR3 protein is CASSPGLANEQFF. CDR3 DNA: TGTGCCAGCAGCCCCGGACTGGCCAATGAGCAGTTCTTC.

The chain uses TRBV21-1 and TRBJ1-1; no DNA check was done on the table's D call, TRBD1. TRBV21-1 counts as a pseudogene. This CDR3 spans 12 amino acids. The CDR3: CASSKQNTEAFF. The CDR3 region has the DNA TGTGCCAGCAGCAAACAGAACACTGAAGCTTTCTTT.

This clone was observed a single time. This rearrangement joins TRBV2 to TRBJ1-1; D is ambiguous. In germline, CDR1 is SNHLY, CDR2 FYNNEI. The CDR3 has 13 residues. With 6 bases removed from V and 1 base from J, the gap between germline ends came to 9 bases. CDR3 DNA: TGTGCCAGCAGGAAGGAGGAGAACACTGAAGCTTTCTTT. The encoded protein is CASRKEENTEAFF.

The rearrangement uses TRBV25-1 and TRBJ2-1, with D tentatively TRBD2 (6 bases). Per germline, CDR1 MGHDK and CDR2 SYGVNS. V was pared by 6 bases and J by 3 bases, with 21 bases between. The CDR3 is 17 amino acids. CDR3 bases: TGTGCCAGCAGGGCGGCCACCGGGACTCGCGGCTACAATGAGCAGTTCTTC. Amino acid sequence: CASRAATGTRGYNEQFF.

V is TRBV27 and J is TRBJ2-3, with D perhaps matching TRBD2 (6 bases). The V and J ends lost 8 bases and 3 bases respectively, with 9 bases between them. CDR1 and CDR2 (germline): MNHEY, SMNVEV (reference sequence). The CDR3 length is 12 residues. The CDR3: CASRRGTDTQYF. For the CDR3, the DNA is TGTGCCAGCCGGCGGGGTACAGATACGCAGTATTTT.

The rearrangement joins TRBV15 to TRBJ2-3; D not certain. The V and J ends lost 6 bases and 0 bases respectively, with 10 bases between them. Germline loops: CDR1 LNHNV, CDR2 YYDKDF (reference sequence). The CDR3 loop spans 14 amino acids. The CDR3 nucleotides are TGTGCCACCAGTGTCGATAGAAGCACAGATACGCAGTATTTT. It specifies CATSVDRSTDTQYF.

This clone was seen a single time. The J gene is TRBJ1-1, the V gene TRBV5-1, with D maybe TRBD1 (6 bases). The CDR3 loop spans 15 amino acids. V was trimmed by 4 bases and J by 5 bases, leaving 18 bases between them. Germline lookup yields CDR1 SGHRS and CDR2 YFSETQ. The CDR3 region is CASSEQGRENTEAFF. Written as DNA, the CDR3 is TGCGCCAGCAGCGAACAGGGTAGGGAAAATACTGAAGCTTTCTTT.

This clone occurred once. CDR3 DNA sequence: TGCGCCAGCAGCTTGGGGCGGGGGACTCTCGGCACAGATACGCAGTATTTT. Translated: CASSLGRGTLGTDTQYF. This sequence joins TRBV5-1 and TRBJ2-3; 7 bases agree with TRBD2. V gave up 0 bases and J gave up 1 base; unmatched junction bases: 8. CDR3 length: 17 amino acids. Germline CDR1 and CDR2: SGHRS and YFSETQ.

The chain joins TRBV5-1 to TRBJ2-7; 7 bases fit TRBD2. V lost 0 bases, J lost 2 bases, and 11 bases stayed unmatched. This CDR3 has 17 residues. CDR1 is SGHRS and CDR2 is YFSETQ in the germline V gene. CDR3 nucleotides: TGCGCCAGCAGCTTGGTGACCGGGGGGAACAATGCCTACGAGCAGTACTTC. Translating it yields CASSLVTGGNNAYEQYF.